Following are 6 T cell receptor beta chains from one sample sequenced in a study of control samples from healthy donors and cancer patients. The method was immunoSEQ multiplex PCR; TCRdb's version includes in-frame clones alone and lacks a portion of them. This sample has fewer than 100,000 clones; around 82% occur once, and the top ten carry about 2%. The specimen was blood. The receptors here all came from a man in his sixties in good health.

This rearrangement joins TRBV29-1 to TRBJ2-7; 10 bases agree with TRBD1. The CDR3 runs to 15 residues. Per germline, CDR1 SQVTM and CDR2 ANQGSEA. Trimming cost V 0 bases and J 5 bases; bases outside gene matches: 7. The CDR3 loop is CSVEDPRTGGDEQYF. DNA for the CDR3: TGCAGCGTTGAAGATCCTCGGACAGGGGGGGACGAGCAGTACTTC.

This chain connects TRBV9 to TRBJ1-1, with TRBD1 identical over 8 bases. Germline lookup yields CDR1 SGDLS and CDR2 YYNGEE. The ends lost 4 bases at V and 4 bases at J; junction bases unmatched: 0. There are 12 residues in the CDR3. CDR3: CASSTGGTEAFF. Written as DNA, the CDR3 is TGTGCCAGCAGCACAGGGGGCACTGAAGCTTTCTTT. Variable domain in full (rest from reference TRBV9 and TRBJ1-1): DSGVTQTPKHLITATGQRVTLRCSPRSGDLSVYWYQQSLDQGLQFLIQYYNGEERAKGNILERFSAQQFPDLHSELNLSSLELGDSALYFCASSTGGTEAFFGQGTRLTVV.

The genes are TRBV7-8 and TRBJ2-7; no clear D gene. The length of the CDR3 is 14 residues. Deletions cut 2 bases from V and 4 bases from J, with 12 bases between. Germline assignment: CDR1 SGHVS and CDR2 FQNEAQ. Written as DNA, the CDR3 is TGTGCCAGCAGCTTACAGCGCTTTGGGTACGAGCAGTACTTC. Its translation is CASSLQRFGYEQYF. The full variable domain, rest sourced from reference TRBV7-8 and TRBJ2-7, is GAGVSQSPRYKVAKRGQDVALRCDPISGHVSLFWYQQALGQGPEFLTYFQNEAQLDKSGLPSDRFFAERPEGSVSTLKIQRTQQEDSAVYLCASSLQRFGYEQYFGPGTRLTVT.

The V and J genes are TRBV13 and TRBJ1-1, with no clear D. Germline assignment: CDR1 PRHDT and CDR2 FYEKMQ (reference sequence). CDR3 length: 12 residues. Trimming stripped 3 bases from V and 6 bases from J, with 8 bases between. The CDR3 DNA is TGTGCCAGCAGCTTCAGAAGGCCTGAAGCTTTCTTT. Translated, it gives CASSFRRPEAFF. Combining the CDR3 with reference TRBV13 and TRBJ1-1 gives the whole variable domain AAGVIQSPRHLIKEKRETATLKCYPIPRHDTVYWYQQGPGQDPQFLISFYEKMQSDKGSIPDRFSAQQFSDYHSELNMSSLELGDSALYFCASSFRRPEAFFGQGTRLTVV.

This sequence joins TRBV5-6 and TRBJ2-3; no clear D. The V and J ends lost 3 bases and 0 bases respectively, with 17 bases between them. Germline-derived CDR1 and CDR2 are SGHDT and YYEEEE. CDR3 size: 17 residues. DNA of the CDR3: TGTGCCAGCAGCTACCCCATGAGGCGTCCTAGCACAGATACGCAGTATTTT. Amino acid sequence: CASSYPMRRPSTDTQYF.

The J gene is TRBJ2-7, the V gene TRBV28; no reliable D call. V was shortened by 6 bases and J by 6 bases, with 15 bases between the two germline ends. The CDR3 spans 13 residues. Germline V gene sequence: CDR1 MDHEN, CDR2 SYDVKM. The CDR3 DNA follows: TGTGCCAGCAGCCAATGGGGAAGTAGCGAGCAGTACTTC. Translating gives CASSQWGSSEQYF. Supplemented by reference TRBV28 and TRBJ2-7, the full variable domain reads DVKVTQSSRYLVKRTGEKVFLECVQDMDHENMFWYRQDPGLGLRLIYFSYDVKMKEKGDIPEGYSVSREKKERFSLILESASTNQTSMYLCASSQWGSSEQYFGPGTRLTVT.